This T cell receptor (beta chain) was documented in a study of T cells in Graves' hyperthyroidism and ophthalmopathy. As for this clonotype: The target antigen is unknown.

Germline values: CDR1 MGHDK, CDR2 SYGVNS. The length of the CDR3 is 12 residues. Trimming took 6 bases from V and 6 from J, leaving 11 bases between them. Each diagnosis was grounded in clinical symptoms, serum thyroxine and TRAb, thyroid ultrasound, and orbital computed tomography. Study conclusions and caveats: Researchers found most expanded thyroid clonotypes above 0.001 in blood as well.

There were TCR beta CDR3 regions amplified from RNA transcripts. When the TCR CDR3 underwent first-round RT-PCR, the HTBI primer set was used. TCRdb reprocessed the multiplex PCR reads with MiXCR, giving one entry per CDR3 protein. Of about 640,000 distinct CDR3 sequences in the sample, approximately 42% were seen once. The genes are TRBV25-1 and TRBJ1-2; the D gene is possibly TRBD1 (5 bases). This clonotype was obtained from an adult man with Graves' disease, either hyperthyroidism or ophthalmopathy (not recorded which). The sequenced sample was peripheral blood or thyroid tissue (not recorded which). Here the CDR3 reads CASRSGTDGYTF. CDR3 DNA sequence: TGTGCCAGCAGGTCCGGGACGGATGGCTACACCTTC.